A selection of T cell receptor beta chains follows, all from one sample in a study of T cells in Graves' hyperthyroidism and ophthalmopathy. TCRdb itself ran the multiplex PCR reads through MiXCR, one entry per CDR3 protein. Found here are about 400,000 distinct CDR3 sequences, 11% to 15% of them singletons; the top ten hold around 28%. The specimen was blood. These TCRs come from a man aged 50-59 years with Graves' ophthalmopathy. CDR3s include the opening cysteine and the closing phenylalanine or tryptophan. Fields, in order: CDR3 protein, CDR3 DNA, J gene, D gene, CDR3 length, clone size, V gene. A D gene is named only where the DNA matches it firmly. Clone size appears in some rows only: once, few, many, or a class for an expanded clone.

CASSTGTEYNYGYTF TGTGCCAGTAGTACCGGGACAGAGTATAACTATGGCTACACCTTC TRBJ1-2 TRBD1 15 few TRBV19
CASSKDRGVNTEAFF TGTGCCAGTAGTAAGGACAGGGGCGTTAACACTGAAGCTTTCTTT TRBJ1-1 TRBD1 15 - TRBV19
CASSLYLSSGANVLTF TGTGCCAGCAGTTTATATCTGAGCTCTGGGGCCAACGTCCTGACTTTC TRBJ2-6 - 16 - TRBV27
CASSREIRASRTDTQYF TGCGCCAGCAGCCGCGAAATAAGGGCTTCTCGAACAGATACGCAGTATTTT TRBJ2-3 - 17 few TRBV5-1
CASSHKAGTGLYEQYF TGTGCCAGCAGCCATAAAGCCGGGACAGGACTCTACGAGCAGTACTTC TRBJ2-7 TRBD1 16 - TRBV11-2
CASSFTSGTYEQYF TGTGCCAGCAGCTTCACTAGCGGGACCTACGAGCAGTACTTC TRBJ2-7 TRBD2 14 few TRBV11-2
CASSQRSSAGVTGELFF TGTGCCAGCAGCCAACGCTCGTCAGCGGGAGTGACCGGGGAGCTGTTTTTT TRBJ2-2 TRBD2 17 many TRBV13
CASSRTGLSADEQYF TGCGCCAGCAGCAGGACAGGGCTATCGGCGGACGAGCAGTACTTC TRBJ2-7 TRBD1 15 many TRBV5-1
CASSPAAPSTDTQYF TGTGCCAGCAGTCCGGCGGCCCCTAGCACAGATACGCAGTATTTT TRBJ2-3 - 15 few TRBV6-2/TRBV6-3
CASSPLWGGPNEQFF TGTGCCAGCAGTCCCCTTTGGGGAGGGCCGAATGAGCAGTTCTTC TRBJ2-1 TRBD2 15 many TRBV28
CASSSGLANEQYF TGTGCCAGCAGCTCGGGACTCGCAAACGAGCAGTACTTC TRBJ2-7 - 13 many TRBV11-2
CASGTRVLAGGTYEQYF TGTGCCAGCGGGACCCGGGTGCTAGCGGGAGGTACCTACGAGCAGTACTTC TRBJ2-7 TRBD2 17 many TRBV12-3/TRBV12-4
CASSLGPSNQPQHF TGTGCCAGCAGTTTGGGACCGAGCAATCAGCCCCAGCATTTT TRBJ1-5 - 14 many TRBV28
CASNGNNEQFF TGTGCCAGCAACGGTAACAATGAGCAGTTCTTC TRBJ2-1 - 11 many TRBV6-2/TRBV6-3
CASSFVQGMRNEKLFF TGTGCCAGCAGTTTTGTCCAGGGCATGCGTAATGAAAAACTGTTTTTT TRBJ1-4 - 16 - TRBV28
CASSLGRDSYEQYF TGTGCCAGCAGCTTAGGGCGGGACAGCTACGAGCAGTACTTC TRBJ2-7 - 14 many TRBV7-9
CSAPRRGTDTQYF TGCAGTGCTCCCAGGCGTGGGACAGATACGCAGTATTTT TRBJ2-3 - 13 many TRBV20-1
CASSFSVDFREPETQYF TGTGCCAGCAGCTTTTCCGTCGACTTTCGAGAACCAGAGACCCAGTACTTC TRBJ2-5 - 17 many TRBV11-2
CASSHGAGTHREYF TGTGCCAGCAGCCACGGGGCGGGGACTCATAGGGAGTATTTT TRBJ2-3 - 14 many TRBV3-1
CASSLQWGDTQYF TGTGCCAGCAGCCTCCAGTGGGGAGATACGCAGTATTTT TRBJ2-3 - 13 - TRBV14
CATVAGTSRETQYF TGTGCCACCGTAGCGGGAACCTCCCGGGAGACCCAGTACTTC TRBJ2-5 TRBD2 14 few TRBV25-1
CASSQPLETQYF TGTGCCAGCAGCCAGCCATTGGAGACCCAGTACTTC TRBJ2-5 - 12 many TRBV3-1
CASSQDRAAEAFF TGTGCCAGCAGCCAAGATAGGGCAGCTGAAGCTTTCTTT TRBJ1-1 - 13 many TRBV3-1
CASSRTTRGNEQFF TGTGCCAGCAGCCGGACTACCCGGGGGAATGAGCAGTTCTTC TRBJ2-1 - 14 many TRBV3-1
CSARVGGRNEQYF TGCAGTGCTAGAGTAGGGGGGCGAAACGAGCAGTACTTC TRBJ2-7 - 13 many TRBV20-1
CASSLVVAGDYEQYF TGTGCCAGCAGCTTAGTGGTAGCGGGAGACTACGAGCAGTACTTC TRBJ2-7 TRBD2 15 few TRBV7-9
CASSEVSLARYEQYF TGTGCCAGCAGTGAAGTCTCTCTAGCGAGATACGAGCAGTACTTC TRBJ2-7 - 15 many TRBV2
CASKGLAGGSSYNEQFF TGCGCCAGCAAGGGACTAGCGGGAGGAAGCTCCTACAATGAGCAGTTCTTC TRBJ2-1 TRBD2 17 - TRBV5-1
CASRKYSGSRETQYF TGTGCCAGCAGGAAATATAGCGGGAGTAGGGAGACCCAGTACTTC TRBJ2-5 TRBD2 15 - TRBV12-3/TRBV12-4
CSVVLAGGKTDTQYF TGCAGCGTTGTTTTAGCGGGAGGCAAAACAGATACGCAGTATTTT TRBJ2-3 TRBD2 15 many TRBV29-1
CASSLGLAGGPRSYEQYF TGTGCCAGCAGCTTAGGCCTAGCGGGAGGGCCTAGGTCCTACGAGCAGTACTTC TRBJ2-7 TRBD2 18 many TRBV11-3
CASGLGGTYEQYF TGTGCTAGTGGTTTGGGCGGTACCTACGAGCAGTACTTC TRBJ2-7 - 13 many TRBV12-5
CASSLEGRVGEAFF TGCGCCAGCAGCTTGGAGGGGAGGGTTGGTGAAGCTTTCTTT TRBJ1-1 - 14 many TRBV5-1
CSGVIAGVGELFF TGCAGTGGGGTGATAGCGGGAGTCGGGGAGCTGTTTTTT TRBJ2-2 TRBD2 13 few TRBV20-1
CASSRWGSYNSPLHF TGCGCCAGCAGCAGATGGGGGTCCTATAATTCACCCCTCCACTTT TRBJ1-6 - 15 few TRBV5-1
CASSPNVSGSSGEQYF TGTGCCAGCAGCCCAAATGTGAGCGGGAGCTCAGGCGAGCAGTACTTC TRBJ2-7 TRBD2 16 many TRBV14
CASSTRTGWETQYF TGTGCCAGCAGCACACGGACAGGATGGGAGACCCAGTACTTC TRBJ2-5 TRBD1 14 many TRBV7-8
CASSLTLWKGGNTEAFF TGTGCCAGCAGCTTAACCCTGTGGAAGGGGGGGAACACTGAAGCTTTCTTT TRBJ1-1 - 17 many TRBV7-2
CASSRAGGPLNGELFF TGTGCCAGTAGTCGGGCGGGAGGGCCTCTGAACGGGGAGCTGTTTTTT TRBJ2-2 TRBD2 16 - TRBV19
CATKQGAGNNEQFF TGTGCCACAAAACAGGGGGCTGGGAACAATGAGCAGTTCTTC TRBJ2-1 TRBD1 14 many TRBV2
CASRVSTDTQYF TGTGCCAGCAGGGTTAGCACAGATACGCAGTATTTT TRBJ2-3 - 12 many TRBV2
CASSLEPGREDTQYF TGTGCCAGCAGCTTAGAACCCGGGAGGGAGGATACGCAGTATTTT TRBJ2-3 TRBD2 15 many TRBV7-2
CSVGDNEQFF TGCAGCGTTGGTGATAATGAGCAGTTCTTC TRBJ2-1 - 10 few TRBV29-1
CSVRDPRVYNEQFF TGCAGCGTTCGGGACCCCAGAGTCTACAATGAGCAGTTCTTC TRBJ2-1 - 14 - TRBV29-1
CASFGGGGTDTQYF TGTGCCAGTTTTGGGGGGGGGGGCACAGATACGCAGTATTTT TRBJ2-3 TRBD2 14 - TRBV12-3/TRBV12-4
CASSQGRNEQFF TGTGCCAGCTCACAGGGACGCAATGAGCAGTTCTTC TRBJ2-1 - 12 many TRBV18
CSARILGAFF TGCAGTGCTAGGATTCTGGGAGCTTTCTTT TRBJ1-1 - 10 - TRBV20-1
CASSPSGWSNEQYF TGTGCCAGCAGCCCTAGCGGCTGGAGCAACGAGCAGTACTTC TRBJ2-7 TRBD2 14 many TRBV27
CASSPRSAQETQYF TGTGCCAGCAGCCCCCGTTCCGCTCAAGAGACCCAGTACTTC TRBJ2-5 - 14 once TRBV7-9
CASSPDTPRGSPLHF TGTGCCAGCAGCCCGGACACCCCGCGGGGTTCACCCCTCCACTTT TRBJ1-6 - 15 many TRBV3-1
CASSRIPSSYNEQFF TGTGCCAGCAGCCGTATACCGAGCTCCTACAATGAGCAGTTCTTC TRBJ2-1 - 15 many TRBV3-1
CASSDRGTRSNNEQFF TGTGCCAGCAGCGACCGTGGAACGAGATCGAACAATGAGCAGTTCTTC TRBJ2-1 - 16 many TRBV7-9
CASSVEGTSGYNEQFF TGTGCCAGCAGCGTAGAGGGGACTAGCGGGTACAATGAGCAGTTCTTC TRBJ2-1 TRBD2 16 few TRBV9
CATLLDRSGTGELFF TGTGCCACGCTTTTGGACCGATCGGGCACCGGGGAGCTGTTTTTT TRBJ2-2 - 15 - TRBV13
CASSFGVSGRVETQYF TGTGCCAGCAGTTTTGGAGTTAGCGGGAGGGTGGAGACCCAGTACTTC TRBJ2-5 TRBD2 16 - TRBV27